The rows below give T cell receptor beta chains drawn from one sample of a study of lymphopenia after photon versus proton radiotherapy. Method: immunoSEQ multiplex PCR; TCRdb's copy keeps in-frame clones and lacks some. The repertoire holds about 58,000 clones, with about 81% as singletons. The sample was peripheral blood, taken from a patient treated with proton-based radiotherapy. Receptor source: a man in his sixties with pancreatic cancer. CDR3s include the opening cysteine and the closing phenylalanine or tryptophan. A D gene is named only where the DNA matches it firmly. Rows give clone size only sometimes, using once, few, many, or a class for an expanded clone.

v_call	cdr3_length	clone_size	j_call	d_call	cdr3_aa	cdr3_nt
TRBV28	15	once	TRBJ2-7	TRBD1	CASSPAQQGANEQYF	TGTGCCAGCAGTCCGGCGCAACAGGGGGCCAACGAGCAGTACTTC
TRBV18	11	-	TRBJ2-3	TRBD1	CASSPRDRVEF	TGTGCCAGCTCACCAAGGGACAGGGTAGAATTT
TRBV25-1	14	-	TRBJ1-4	-	CASSEILADGKLFF	TGTGCCAGCAGTGAAATTCTGGCGGATGGAAAACTGTTTTTT
TRBV6-1	13	once	TRBJ2-1	TRBD2	CASSTSGNGEQFF	TGTGCCAGCAGCACTAGCGGGAACGGTGAGCAGTTCTTC
TRBV2	13	-	TRBJ2-7	-	CASREGEIYEQYF	TGTGCCAGCAGGGAGGGAGAGATCTACGAGCAGTACTTC
TRBV7-9	15	-	TRBJ1-5	-	CASSLAGYSNQPQHF	TGTGCCAGCAGCTTGGCAGGGTACAGCAATCAGCCCCAGCATTTT
TRBV14	13	-	TRBJ2-1	-	CASSRTPNNEQFF	TGTGCCAGCAGCCGGACTCCCAATAATGAGCAGTTCTTC
TRBV5-4	12	-	TRBJ2-7	-	CASSKDPGEQYF	TGTGCCAGCAGCAAGGACCCGGGCGAGCAGTACTTC
TRBV28	14	-	TRBJ2-7	TRBD2	CASSLQGGRNEQYF	TGTGCCAGCAGTTTACAGGGCGGGAGAAACGAGCAGTACTTC
TRBV5-6	11	-	TRBJ2-1	-	CASTGHNEQFF	TGTGCCAGCACCGGTCACAATGAGCAGTTCTTC
TRBV7-7	14	-	TRBJ1-2	TRBD1	CASSPLTGNYGYTF	TGTGCTAGCAGCCCACTGACAGGGAACTATGGCTACACCTTC
TRBV9	16	once	TRBJ2-3	TRBD1	CASSVRSGQGTDTQYF	TGTGCCAGCAGCGTTAGGTCCGGACAGGGAACAGATACGCAGTATTTT
TRBV10-3	11	-	TRBJ2-7	-	CAISDVGEQYF	TGTGCCATCAGTGACGTGGGCGAGCAGTACTTC
TRBV18	14	-	TRBJ1-5	-	CASSPSKGNQPQHF	TGTGCCAGCTCACCAAGTAAGGGCAATCAGCCCCAGCATTTT
TRBV5-4	13	-	TRBJ2-7	-	CASSTGTRYEQYF	TGTGCCAGCAGCACCGGGACTCGCTACGAGCAGTACTTC
TRBV30	13	-	TRBJ1-3	-	CAWKPNSGNTIYF	TGTGCCTGGAAGCCTAACTCTGGAAACACCATATATTTT
TRBV23-1	16	few	TRBJ1-1	TRBD1	CASSQLNRGRNTEAFF	TGCGCCAGCAGTCAACTAAACAGGGGGCGGAACACTGAAGCTTTCTTT
TRBV15	14	-	TRBJ2-7	TRBD1	CATRKTGGGDEQYF	TGTGCCACCAGAAAGACAGGGGGCGGGGACGAGCAGTACTTC
TRBV6-1	16	-	TRBJ2-5	TRBD2	CASSVSTGTSGETQYF	TGTGCCAGCAGTGTATCCACCGGGACTAGCGGCGAGACCCAGTACTTC
TRBV7-9	11	few	TRBJ2-7	-	CASSWGYEQYF	TGTGCCAGCAGCTGGGGCTACGAGCAGTACTTC
TRBV27	16	once	TRBJ2-3	-	CASSLSWGLGTDTQYF	TGTGCCAGCAGTTTATCCTGGGGGTTGGGGACAGATACGCAGTATTTT
TRBV6-6	13	-	TRBJ2-7	-	CASTKGSGFEQYF	TGTGCCAGCACCAAAGGGTCCGGGTTCGAGCAGTACTTC
TRBV7-2	15	-	TRBJ1-1	TRBD1	CASSPLGQGGTEAFF	TGTGCCAGCAGCCCCCTCGGACAGGGAGGAACTGAAGCTTTCTTT
TRBV7-3	13	-	TRBJ2-7	-	CASSFLQGSEQYF	TGTGCCAGCAGCTTCTTACAGGGATCCGAGCAGTACTTC
TRBV4-2	15	-	TRBJ1-2	TRBD1	CASSQTGVASYGYTF	TGTGCCAGCAGCCAGACAGGGGTGGCTAGCTATGGCTACACCTTC
TRBV16	16	-	TRBJ2-7	TRBD1	CASSPYEGGAVGEQYF	TGTGCCAGCAGCCCCTACGAAGGGGGCGCGGTCGGCGAGCAGTACTTC
TRBV11-3	13	-	TRBJ2-1	-	CASSLENGNEQFF	TGTGCCAGCAGCTTAGAGAATGGGAATGAGCAGTTCTTC
TRBV30	17	-	TRBJ2-2	TRBD2	CAWSVGGLAGVTGELFF	TGTGCCTGGAGTGTGGGGGGACTAGCGGGAGTGACCGGGGAGCTGTTTTTT
TRBV2	14	few	TRBJ1-4	-	CASTESGFNEKLFF	TGTGCCAGCACCGAGAGCGGTTTTAATGAAAAACTGTTTTTT
TRBV11-3	12	-	TRBJ2-7	-	CASSSAWGEQYF	TGTGCCAGCAGCTCGGCCTGGGGGGAGCAGTACTTC
TRBV7-3	14	-	TRBJ2-2	-	CASSLLGNTGELFF	TGTGCCAGCAGCTTATTGGGTAACACCGGGGAGCTGTTTTTT
TRBV19	16	-	TRBJ2-5	-	CASRGVGGPYQETQYF	TGTGCCAGTAGAGGGGTCGGAGGGCCGTACCAAGAGACCCAGTACTTC
TRBV28	20	-	TRBJ2-6	TRBD1	CASSPRQGASWNAGANVLTF	TGTGCCAGCAGTCCAAGACAGGGGGCGTCATGGAATGCTGGGGCCAACGTCCTGACTTTC